The clone carrying this TCR beta chain was seen only once. The data derive from a study of blood T cell repertoires in COVID-19. Study in general: T cells, B-cell-depleted T cells, or PBMCs supplied cDNA or gDNA.

The method was immunoSEQ multiplex PCR; TCRdb's version includes in-frame clones alone and lacks a portion of them. The data hold some 250,000 clones, with approximately 86% observed a single time. This CDR3 comprises 15 residues. CDR1 SEHNR and CDR2 FQNEAQ come from the germline V gene (reference sequence). V lost 7 bases, J lost 9 bases, and 15 bases stayed unmatched. Sequencing was carried out using PBMCs or T cells enriched from blood (not recorded which). The gene calls are TRBV7-9 and TRBJ2-1, with 7 bases matching TRBD2. The source is a woman aged 40 to 50 with acute COVID-19. CDR3 residues: CASTQRDPPFGEQFF. The CDR3 nucleotides read TGTGCCAGCACCCAGCGGGATCCCCCTTTCGGTGAGCAGTTCTTC.